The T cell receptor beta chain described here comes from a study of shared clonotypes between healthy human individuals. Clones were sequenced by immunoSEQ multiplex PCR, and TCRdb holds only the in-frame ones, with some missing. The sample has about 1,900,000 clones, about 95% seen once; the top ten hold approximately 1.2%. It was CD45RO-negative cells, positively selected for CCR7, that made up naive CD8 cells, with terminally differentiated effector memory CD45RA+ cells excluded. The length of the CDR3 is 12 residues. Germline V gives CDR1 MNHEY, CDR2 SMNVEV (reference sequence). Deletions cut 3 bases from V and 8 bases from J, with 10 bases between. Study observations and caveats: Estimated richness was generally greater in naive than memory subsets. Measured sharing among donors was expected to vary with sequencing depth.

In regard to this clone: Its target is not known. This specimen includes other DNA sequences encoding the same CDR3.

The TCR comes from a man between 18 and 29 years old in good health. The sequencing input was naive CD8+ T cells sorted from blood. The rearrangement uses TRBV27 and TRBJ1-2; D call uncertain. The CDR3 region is CASSFSGYGYTF. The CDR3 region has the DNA TGTGCCAGCAGTTTCTCGGGGTACGGCTACACCTTC.